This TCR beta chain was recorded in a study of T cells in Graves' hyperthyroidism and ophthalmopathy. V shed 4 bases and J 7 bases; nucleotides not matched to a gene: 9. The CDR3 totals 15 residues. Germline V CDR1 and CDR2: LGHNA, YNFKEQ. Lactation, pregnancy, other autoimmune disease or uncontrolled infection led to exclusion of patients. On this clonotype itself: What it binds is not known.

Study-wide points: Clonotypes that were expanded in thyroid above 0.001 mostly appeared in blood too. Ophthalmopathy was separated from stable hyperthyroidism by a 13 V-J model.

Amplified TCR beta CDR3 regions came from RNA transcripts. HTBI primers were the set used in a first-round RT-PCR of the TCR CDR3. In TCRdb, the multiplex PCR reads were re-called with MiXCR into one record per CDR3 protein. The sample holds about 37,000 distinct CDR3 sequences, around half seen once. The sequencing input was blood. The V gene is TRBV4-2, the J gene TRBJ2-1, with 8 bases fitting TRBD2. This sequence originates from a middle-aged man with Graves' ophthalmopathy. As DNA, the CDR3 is TGTGCCAGCAGCCTGGAGCGGGAGCGGAGGAATGAGCAGTTCTTC. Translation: CASSLERERRNEQFF.